This TCR beta chain came from a study of radiation and T cells in renal cell carcinoma. Some clones are missing from TCRdb's copy, which holds only in-frame ones; the method was immunoSEQ multiplex PCR. In the table there are roughly 80,000 clones, approximately 86% of which are singletons. The sample holds one count of this clone. Germline lookup yields CDR1 MDHEN and CDR2 SYDVKM. CDR3 length equals 11 residues. V was cut by 4 bases and J by 8 bases, with 8 bases left in between. Time point reported: blood 2 weeks post-SBRT. Treatment specified: 15 Gy SBRT to primary tumor, nephrectomy 4 weeks later. The sequencing used blood, collected from a patient whose treatment included radiotherapy and nephrectomy. V usage is TRBV28 and J usage is TRBJ1-2; no definite D call. This clonotype was obtained from a woman in her forties or fifties with renal cell carcinoma. CDR3 DNA sequence: TGTGCCAGCAGTTCTACGGACGGCTACACCTTC. This codes for CASSSTDGYTF.